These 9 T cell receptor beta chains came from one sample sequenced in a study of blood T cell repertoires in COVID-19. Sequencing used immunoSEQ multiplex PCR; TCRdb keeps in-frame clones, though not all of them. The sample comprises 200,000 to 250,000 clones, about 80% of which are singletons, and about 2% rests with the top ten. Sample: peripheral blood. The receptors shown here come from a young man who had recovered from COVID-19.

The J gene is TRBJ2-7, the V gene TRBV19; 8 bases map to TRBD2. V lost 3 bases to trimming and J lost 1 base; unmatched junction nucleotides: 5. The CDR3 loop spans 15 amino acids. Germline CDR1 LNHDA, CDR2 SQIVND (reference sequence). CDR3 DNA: TGTGCCAGTAGTATTGATAGCGGGGCATCCTACGAGCAGTACTTC. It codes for CASSIDSGASYEQYF.

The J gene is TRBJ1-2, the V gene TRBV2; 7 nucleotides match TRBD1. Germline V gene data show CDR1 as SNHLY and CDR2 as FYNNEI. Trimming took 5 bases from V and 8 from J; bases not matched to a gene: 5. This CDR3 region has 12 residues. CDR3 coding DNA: TGTGCCAGCAGTATTACAGGGGACGGCTACACCTTC. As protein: CASSITGDGYTF.

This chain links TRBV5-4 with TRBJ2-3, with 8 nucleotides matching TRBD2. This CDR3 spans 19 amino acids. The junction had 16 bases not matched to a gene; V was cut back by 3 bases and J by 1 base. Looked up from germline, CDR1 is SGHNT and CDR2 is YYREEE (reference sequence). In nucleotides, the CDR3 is TGTGCCAGCAGCTCCGGGGGCTTAGCGGGGTGGTATGGCACAGATACGCAGTATTTT. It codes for CASSSGGLAGWYGTDTQYF.

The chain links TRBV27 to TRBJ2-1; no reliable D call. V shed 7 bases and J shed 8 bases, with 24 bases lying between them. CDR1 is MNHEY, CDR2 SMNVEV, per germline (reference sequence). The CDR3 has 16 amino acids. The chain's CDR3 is CASNSLRISERYEQFF. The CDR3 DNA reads TGTGCCAGCAATTCACTGAGGATCAGCGAGAGATATGAGCAGTTCTTC.

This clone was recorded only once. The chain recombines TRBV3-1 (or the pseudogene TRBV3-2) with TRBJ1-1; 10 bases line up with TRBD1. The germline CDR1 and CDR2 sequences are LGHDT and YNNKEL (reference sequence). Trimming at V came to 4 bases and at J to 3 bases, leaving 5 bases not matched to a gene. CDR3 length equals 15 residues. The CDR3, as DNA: TGTGCCAGCAGCCGAGGGGACAGGGGAGACACTGAAGCTTTCTTT. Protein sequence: CASSRGDRGDTEAFF.

The CDR3 spells CASSDRDRSGYTF. CDR3 DNA sequence: TGTGCCAGCAGTGACCGGGACAGAAGTGGCTACACCTTC. The chain recombines TRBV6-1 with TRBJ1-2; 7 bases map to TRBD1. The germline V gene has CDR1 MNHNS and CDR2 SASEGT. Trimming removed 3 bases from V and 7 bases from J; junction bases left unmatched: 5. This CDR3 spans 13 amino acids.

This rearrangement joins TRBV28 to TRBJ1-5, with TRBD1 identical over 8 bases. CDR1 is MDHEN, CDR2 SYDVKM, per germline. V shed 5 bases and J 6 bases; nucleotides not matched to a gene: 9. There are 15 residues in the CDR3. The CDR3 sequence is CASSPGGRRRQPQHF. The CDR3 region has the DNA TGTGCCAGCAGTCCAGGGGGCCGCCGCCGTCAGCCCCAGCATTTT. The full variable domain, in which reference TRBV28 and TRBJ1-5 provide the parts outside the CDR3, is DVKVTQSSRYLVKRTGEKVFLECVQDMDHENMFWYRQDPGLGLRLIYFSYDVKMKEKGDIPEGYSVSREKKERFSLILESASTNQTSMYLCASSPGGRRRQPQHFGDGTRLSIL.

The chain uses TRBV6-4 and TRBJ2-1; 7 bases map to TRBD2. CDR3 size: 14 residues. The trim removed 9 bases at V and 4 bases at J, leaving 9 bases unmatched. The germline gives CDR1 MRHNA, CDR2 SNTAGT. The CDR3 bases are TGTGCCAGACGGAGCGGGGATCCTTACAATGAGCAGTTCTTC. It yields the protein CARRSGDPYNEQFF.

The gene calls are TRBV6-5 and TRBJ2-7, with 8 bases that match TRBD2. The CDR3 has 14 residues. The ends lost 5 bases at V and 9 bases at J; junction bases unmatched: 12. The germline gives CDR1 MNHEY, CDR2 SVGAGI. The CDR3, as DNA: TGTGCCAGCAGTCGGGGGGGGACATCTCAAGGGCAGTACGTC. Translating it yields CASSRGGTSQGQYV.